This TCR beta chain stems from a study of PD-1 blockade in classical Hodgkin lymphoma. Study overall: Patients got intravenous nivolumab 3 mg/kg every 2 weeks. Broader study findings: Repertoire differences have undefined causes, possibly disease activity or prior therapy.

The germline V gene encodes CDR1 SGHAT and CDR2 FQNNGV. Trimming shortened V by 1 base and J by 5 bases, and 5 bases separated the two germline ends. The CDR3 is 12 residues long. A word on this clone: Its antigen remains unidentified.

Sample time point: cycle 4 day 1 (C4D1), after around six weeks of nivolumab. Each of the patients experienced relapse following autologous stem cell transplantation, and their brentuximab vedotin exposure differed. CD4+ T cells were purified from thawed PBMCs by negative selection. Some clones are missing from TCRdb's copy, which holds only in-frame ones; the method was immunoSEQ multiplex PCR. The sample has roughly 18,000 clones; about 75% are singletons. The chain has TRBV11-2 and TRBJ2-5, with D unclear. This sequence originates from a human donor with classical Hodgkin lymphoma. Specimen: CD4+ T cells from blood, collected before the fourth cycle of nivolumab. Written as DNA, the CDR3 is TGTGCCAGCAGCTTAGGTTCGGAGACCCAGTACTTC. Translated, it gives CASSLGSETQYF.